These 24 T cell receptor beta chains came from one sample sequenced in a study of blood T cell repertoires in COVID-19. Only in-frame clones appear in the TCRdb table, and some are missing; sequencing was by immunoSEQ multiplex PCR. In the table there are approximately 250,000 clones, 75% to 90% of which are singletons. Input material: PBMCs or T cells enriched from blood (not recorded which). The source of these receptors is a woman aged 25 to 39 with acute COVID-19.

This chain connects TRBV15 to TRBJ2-1; TRBD2 matches at 10 bases. J gave up 8 bases and V 0 bases, and 16 bases lay outside the gene matches. The CDR3 is made up of 19 amino acids. The germline V gene has CDR1 LNHNV and CDR2 YYDKDF (reference sequence). CDR3 bases: TGTGCCACCAGCAGAGATATTTTCGGGGCGAGCGGGAGGGCCTATGAGCAGTTCTTC. It is translated as CATSRDIFGASGRAYEQFF.

The chain combines TRBV28 with TRBJ2-5; TRBD2 might be the D (5 bases). V was shortened by 3 bases and J by 5 bases, with 7 bases between the two germline ends. This CDR3 has 12 amino acids. CDR1 is MDHEN, CDR2 SYDVKM, per germline. Here the CDR3 reads CASSFTGETQYF. DNA for the CDR3: TGTGCCAGCAGTTTTACGGGGGAGACCCAGTACTTC.

This chain uses TRBV4-1 with TRBJ1-1; 7 bases fit TRBD1. J lost 5 bases, V lost 2 bases, and 8 bases had no gene match. Germline V gives CDR1 MGHRA, CDR2 YSYEKL. The CDR3 is 15 residues long. The CDR3 DNA sequence: TGCGCCAGCAGCCAAAAGACAGGGTTGGAAACTGAAGCTTTCTTT. The encoded protein is CASSQKTGLETEAFF.

J is TRBJ2-1 and V is TRBV6-1; D perhaps matches TRBD2 (6 bases). V was pared by 1 base and J by 0 bases, with 10 bases between. CDR1 MNHNS and CDR2 SASEGT come from the germline V gene. The CDR3 runs 16 residues. CDR3 amino acids: CASSEGSGISYNEQFF. Written as DNA, the CDR3 is TGTGCCAGCAGTGAAGGTAGCGGAATCTCCTACAATGAGCAGTTCTTC.

The chain combines TRBV7-6 with TRBJ2-1; unclear D gene. Germline V gives CDR1 SGHVS, CDR2 FNYEAQ. This CDR3 contains 15 residues. With 8 bases removed from V and 4 bases from J, the gap between germline ends came to 18 bases. The CDR3 spells CASASSSSTYNEQFF. CDR3 coding DNA: TGTGCCAGCGCGTCGAGCTCCTCCACTTACAATGAGCAGTTCTTC.

The chain employs TRBV28 and TRBJ1-5; 7 bases map to TRBD1. The CDR3 has 15 amino acids. Germline trimming cut 3 bases from V and 6 bases from J; bases unmatched to any gene: 8. Germline CDR1 reads MDHEN; CDR2 reads SYDVKM. The CDR3 DNA follows: TGTGCCAGCAGTTTGGAAGCAGGGGGTGGTCAGCCCCAGCATTTT. This sequence encodes CASSLEAGGGQPQHF.

The CDR3 loop reads CASSPGLNEQFF. CDR3 in DNA: TGTGCCAGCTCGCCGGGACTCAATGAGCAGTTCTTC. The rearrangement uses TRBV18 and TRBJ2-1; a weak D match, TRBD2 (6 bases). The V and J ends lost 6 bases and 6 bases respectively, with 9 bases between them. Germline CDR1 and CDR2: KGHSH and LQKENI. The CDR3 extends over 12 amino acids.

The chain combines TRBV29-1 with TRBJ2-1, with 9 bases identical to TRBD1. Germline trimming cut 0 bases from V and 7 bases from J; bases unmatched to any gene: 7. Germline CDR1 is SQVTM and CDR2 is ANQGSEA. CDR3 size: 15 residues. CDR3 nucleotides: TGCAGCGTTGAAGATCCAACAGGGGGCCGGAATGAGCAGTTCTTC. This translates into CSVEDPTGGRNEQFF.

The CDR3 loop is CASSEIWTGDSPLHF. The CDR3 DNA reads as TGTGCCAGTAGTGAGATATGGACAGGAGATTCACCCCTCCACTTT. The chain couples TRBV19 to TRBJ1-6, with 7 nucleotides matching TRBD1. Germline CDR1 LNHDA, CDR2 SQIVND (reference sequence). Trimming took 5 bases from V and 8 from J; bases not matched to a gene: 9. The CDR3 has 15 amino acids.

The chain is built from TRBV2 and TRBJ2-7; 9 nucleotides line up with TRBD1. Trimming took 9 bases from V and 2 from J; bases not matched to a gene: 5. The CDR3 has 13 residues. CDR1 and CDR2 from the germline V gene are SNHLY and FYNNEI. CDR3 region: CASVRQGAYEQYF. CDR3 in DNA: TGTGCCAGTGTCCGACAGGGGGCCTACGAGCAGTACTTC. Looking up the rest from reference TRBV2 and TRBJ2-7 gives the full variable domain: EPEVTQTPSHQVTQMGQEVILRCVPISNHLYFYWYRQILGQKVEFLVSFYNNEISEKSEIFDDQFSVERPDGSNFTLKIRSTKLEDSAMYFCASVRQGAYEQYFGPGTRLTVT.

This clone has only a few counts. The chain has TRBV4-3 and TRBJ1-3; D possibly corresponds to TRBD1 (5 bases). The V end was cut by 0 bases, the J end by 2 bases, with 11 bases between. Germline V gene lookup returns CDR1 LGHNA and CDR2 YSLEER. There are 16 residues in the CDR3. For the CDR3, the DNA is TGCGCCAGCAGCCAAGATCGTCGGGGGGCTGGAAACACCATATATTTT. Its protein is CASSQDRRGAGNTIYF.

This chain connects TRBV4-1 to TRBJ2-1; 15 bases agree with TRBD2. This CDR3 has 15 residues. Germline CDR1 MGHRA, CDR2 YSYEKL. Germline trimming cut 6 bases from V and 7 bases from J; bases unmatched to any gene: 4. Written as DNA, the CDR3 is TGCGCCAGCAGTACCGGGACTAGCGGGAGGAATGAGCAGTTCTTC. Translated: CASSTGTSGRNEQFF.

The table lists this clone with a few counts. V and J are TRBV27 and TRBJ2-7; TRBD2 matches at 12 bases. V was clipped by 4 bases and J by 5 bases; unmatched bases: 3. The CDR3 is 14 residues long. The V gene's germline CDR1 is MNHEY and CDR2 SMNVEV (reference sequence). CDR3 DNA: TGTGCCAGCAGTTCGACTAGCGGGAGAAACGAGCAGTACTTC. Protein product: CASSSTSGRNEQYF.

The chain links TRBV27 to TRBJ1-2, with D perhaps matching TRBD1 (5 bases). The germline V gene encodes CDR1 MNHEY and CDR2 SMNVEV (reference sequence). The V gene lost 5 bases and the J gene lost 0 bases, with 13 bases spanning the gap. This CDR3 is 15 amino acids long. The CDR3 loop reads CASSQGSRANYGYTF. The CDR3 DNA reads as TGTGCCAGCAGTCAGGGTTCGAGAGCTAACTATGGCTACACCTTC.

This rearrangement joins TRBV19 to TRBJ2-3; 9 nucleotides align to TRBD2. V lost 3 bases and J lost 4; bases outside the gene matches: 5. Germline CDR1 is LNHDA and CDR2 is SQIVND (reference sequence). The CDR3 runs 15 residues. CDR3 bases: TGTGCCAGTAGTATCGCGGGAGGGACGGCAGATACGCAGTATTTT. It yields the protein CASSIAGGTADTQYF.

J is TRBJ2-4 and V is TRBV30, with D maybe TRBD2 (6 bases). Germline CDR1 GTSNPN, CDR2 SVGIG (reference sequence). The ends were cut back, 4 bases at V and 9 bases at J, with 22 bases in the middle. The CDR3 covers 15 residues. The CDR3 bases are TGTGCCTGGAATGGCATGGGGACCGCGGGGAGCATTCAGTACTTC. Amino acids: CAWNGMGTAGSIQYF.

This chain uses TRBV5-4 with TRBJ2-7; 7 nucleotides match TRBD2. Germline trimming cut 4 bases from V and 1 base from J; bases unmatched to any gene: 11. CDR1 is SGHNT, CDR2 YYREEE, per germline (reference sequence). The CDR3 covers 16 residues. Here the CDR3 DNA reads TGTGCCAGCAGCGCGCCAGGGCGGGAGAGATCCTACGAGCAGTACTTC. It encodes CASSAPGRERSYEQYF.

The rearrangement links TRBV6-2 or TRBV6-3 to TRBJ1-6; TRBD1 might be the D (6 bases). CDR3 length: 18 amino acids. Trimming took 4 bases from V and 10 from J, leaving 26 bases between them. Per the germline V gene, CDR1 is MNHEY and CDR2 is SVGEGT. CDR3 sequence reads: CASSSTPGAAFEGSPLHF. Here the CDR3 DNA reads TGTGCCAGCAGTTCGACCCCAGGGGCCGCATTCGAAGGATCACCCCTCCACTTT.

V is TRBV11-2 and J is TRBJ2-1, with TRBD1 as a possible D gene (6 bases). Trimming took 5 bases from V and 9 from J, leaving 20 bases between them. The germline gives CDR1 SGHAT, CDR2 FQNNGV. This CDR3 spans 15 amino acids. DNA of the CDR3: TGTGCCAGCAGCATGCACCGGGACAACGACTTTGAGCAGTTCTTC. It translates to CASSMHRDNDFEQFF. Complete variable domain (other parts from reference TRBV11-2 and TRBJ2-1): EAGVAQSPRYKIIEKRQSVAFWCNPISGHATLYWYQQILGQGPKLLIQFQNNGVVDDSQLPKDRFSAERLKGVDSTLKIQPAKLEDSAVYLCASSMHRDNDFEQFFGPGTRLTVL.

This clone was counted a few times. DNA of the CDR3: TGTGCCACCAGCAGAGATGACGGCAGGGGGACAGCTAACTATGGCTACACCTTC. It codes for CATSRDDGRGTANYGYTF. The chain recombines TRBV15 with TRBJ1-2; 7 bases agree with TRBD1. CDR3 size: 18 residues. Losses at the gene ends were 0 bases for V and 0 bases for J; bases not matched to a gene: 10. Germline V lookup: CDR1 LNHNV, CDR2 YYDKDF (reference sequence).

This rearrangement joins TRBV7-8 to TRBJ2-1, with D possibly being TRBD2 (7 bases). V dropped 4 bases and J dropped 5 bases, with 15 bases sitting between them. The CDR3 covers 15 residues. Germline loops: CDR1 SGHVS, CDR2 FQNEAQ. CDR3 region: CASSSRRGLNNEQFF. CDR3 nucleotide sequence: TGTGCCAGCAGCTCAAGGCGGGGGCTTAACAATGAGCAGTTCTTC.

The CDR3 reads CASSLSTSQPQHF. The CDR3 region has the DNA TGTGCCAGCAGCTTAAGTACATCGCAGCCCCAGCATTTT. This chain uses TRBV7-2 with TRBJ1-5, with no clear D. The CDR3 is made up of 13 amino acids. Trimming left V 2 bases short and J 7 bases short, with 9 bases between. From germline, CDR1 is SGHTA and CDR2 FQGNSA.

This clone has only one observation. The chain has TRBV9 and TRBJ2-5; possible D gene TRBD2, 6 bases. Trimming shortened V by 3 bases and J by 5 bases, and 17 bases separated the two germline ends. This CDR3 spans 15 amino acids. CDR1 and CDR2 from the germline V gene are SGDLS and YYNGEE. CDR3 loop: CASSANGGGDETQYF. The CDR3 nucleotides are TGTGCCAGCAGCGCCAACGGGGGAGGTGACGAGACCCAGTACTTC.

This clone showed up just a few times. The J gene is TRBJ1-2, the V gene TRBV29-1; unclear D gene. In germline, CDR1 is SQVTM, CDR2 ANQGSEA. With 0 bases removed from V and 9 bases from J, the gap between germline ends came to 8 bases. The CDR3 has 11 amino acids. CDR3 sequence: CSVEDRSRYTF. The CDR3 DNA follows: TGCAGCGTTGAAGATCGTAGCCGCTACACCTTC. Looking up the rest from reference TRBV29-1 and TRBJ1-2 gives the full variable domain: SAVISQKPSRDICQRGTSLTIQCQVDSQVTMMFWYRQQPGQSLTLIATANQGSEATYESGFVIDKFPISRPNLTFSTLTVSNMSPEDSSIYLCSVEDRSRYTFGSGTRLTVV.